A selection of T cell receptor beta chains follows, all from one sample in a study of cytomegalovirus exposure and HLA in healthy donors. The data were produced by immunoSEQ multiplex PCR, yet TCRdb's version contains in-frame clones alone and is incomplete. The sample records about 52,000 clones, roughly 72% being singletons. Sequencing was carried out using PBMCs. The source is a woman aged 50 to 65 in good health and CMV-seronegative. The CDR3 runs from the conserved cysteine through the conserved F or W. D genes are given only for firm matches. Some rows have no size entry. The others give once, few or many, or a class for an expanded clone.

clone_size,j_call,v_call,d_call,cdr3_nt,cdr3_aa
.,TRBJ1-2,TRBV9,TRBD1,TGTGCCAGCAGCGTAGGCGTAGGGGGCGGCTACACCTTC,CASSVGVGGGYTF
.,TRBJ2-7,TRBV7-2,TRBD2,TGTGCCAGCAGCCTAAGACTAGCGGGAACTCCCGGGCAGTACTTC,CASSLRLAGTPGQYF
once,TRBJ2-1,TRBV6-1,.,TGTGCCAGCAGAGCTAAGAGCTCCTACAATGAGCAGTTCTTC,CASRAKSSYNEQFF
.,TRBJ1-5,TRBV6-6,.,TGTGCCAGCAGTTCCGGACTGTTTACCCAGCATTTT,CASSSGLFTQHF
few,TRBJ2-5,TRBV7-8,TRBD1,TGTGCCAGCTGCGGACAGGGGGCAGTGGAGACCCAGTACTTC,CASCGQGAVETQYF
.,TRBJ2-3,TRBV5-1,TRBD2,TGCGCCAGCAGCTTGGCCATCAGCGGGAGTCCGACAGATACGCAGTATTTT,CASSLAISGSPTDTQYF
.,TRBJ2-1,TRBV2,.,TGTGCCAGCAGTGGCGTGGCCAGGATCGATGAGCAGTTCTTC,CASSGVARIDEQFF
once,TRBJ1-5,TRBV30,.,TGTGCCTGGGAAGACAGGATCGGTCAGCCCCAGCATTTT,CAWEDRIGQPQHF
few,TRBJ1-2,TRBV6-1,.,TGTGCCAGCAGAAAGGGTAGCGGAGCTAACTATGGCTACACCTTC,CASRKGSGANYGYTF
.,TRBJ2-3,TRBV2,TRBD2,TGTGCCAGCAGCCCGGGACTAGCGGGAGGGTCAGATACGCAGTATTTT,CASSPGLAGGSDTQYF
.,TRBJ1-1,TRBV2,TRBD1,TGTGCCAGCAGTCCCCAAACAGGGGCGAACACTGAAGCTTTCTTT,CASSPQTGANTEAFF
.,TRBJ1-3,TRBV30,.,TGTGCCTGGAGTGGGTTTAGGGGCTCTGGAAACACCATATATTTT,CAWSGFRGSGNTIYF
.,TRBJ2-1,TRBV7-9,.,TGTGCCAGCCGCAAAGCGGGTCCCAGCTCCTACAATGAGCAGTTCTTC,CASRKAGPSSYNEQFF
.,TRBJ2-6,TRBV19,.,TGTGCCAGTAATGAGAGAACTTCTGGGGCCAACGTCCTGACTTTC,CASNERTSGANVLTF
.,TRBJ1-1,TRBV6-1,.,TGTGCCAGTTCCGTGGCGGCGAACACTGAAGCTTTCTTT,CASSVAANTEAFF
few,TRBJ2-1,TRBV9,.,TGTGCCAGCAGCGTAGGAGTGGGAGGCGGCTCCTACAATGAGCAGTTCTTC,CASSVGVGGGSYNEQFF
.,TRBJ1-2,TRBV19,TRBD1,TGTGCCAGTAGTCCCACCGGCGCCAGGGGGCTCACCTATGGCTACACCTTC,CASSPTGARGLTYGYTF
.,TRBJ2-7,TRBV10-3,.,TGTGCCATCAGTGAGTCAGGGGCTTACGAGCAGTACTTC,CAISESGAYEQYF
.,TRBJ2-1,TRBV9,.,TGTGCCAGCAGCCCGGGGTCGGCTGTATCCTACAATGAGCAGTTCTTC,CASSPGSAVSYNEQFF
once,TRBJ2-1,TRBV27,TRBD2,TGTGCCAGCACCCAAGCGGGGGCCTTATACAATGAGCAGTTCTTC,CASTQAGALYNEQFF
few,TRBJ2-5,TRBV7-9,TRBD1,TGTGCCAGCAGCCCCCGGGACAGGCCACAAGAGACCCAGTACTTC,CASSPRDRPQETQYF
.,TRBJ1-2,TRBV7-8,TRBD1,TGTGCCAGCATCGCGGACAGGGAGAATGATGGCTACACCTTC,CASIADRENDGYTF
few,TRBJ2-3,TRBV7-2,TRBD1,TGTGCCAGCAGCTTAGGACAGGGACGCACAGATACGCAGTATTTT,CASSLGQGRTDTQYF
.,TRBJ2-7,TRBV27,.,TGTGCCAGCAGTTCAGGACTGGAAGGTCTCCACGAGCAGTACTTC,CASSSGLEGLHEQYF
few,TRBJ2-1,TRBV5-5,TRBD1,TGTGCCAGCAGCTTGAACCCAGGGGGCGGGGACAATGAGCAGTTCTTC,CASSLNPGGGDNEQFF
.,TRBJ1-2,TRBV30,.,TGTGCCTGGAGTGTGGCGGGGGCGAAGGGCTACACCTTC,CAWSVAGAKGYTF
few,TRBJ2-1,TRBV10-3,TRBD1,TGTGCCATCAGTAGAGGGTTGGGACAGGGGGCGAATGAGCAGTTCTTC,CAISRGLGQGANEQFF
.,TRBJ1-2,TRBV2,.,TGTGCCAGCAGTGAACAAAGGAGGAATCGAGGTAATGGCTACACCTTC,CASSEQRRNRGNGYTF
.,TRBJ2-1,TRBV5-1,TRBD1,TGCGCCAGCAGCTTGGGGACAGGGGACAATGAGCAGTTCTTC,CASSLGTGDNEQFF
few,TRBJ1-1,TRBV5-1,TRBD1,TGCGCCAGCAGCTCGGGACAGCAAGTGAACACTGAAGCTTTCTTT,CASSSGQQVNTEAFF
.,TRBJ1-4,TRBV4-1,TRBD1,TGCGCCAGCAGCCAAGAGGACAGGGCCGGTGAAAAACTGTTTTTT,CASSQEDRAGEKLFF
few,TRBJ1-1,TRBV19,TRBD1,TGTGCCAGTAGTATGGGAACAGGGGGAGGCACTGAAGCTTTCTTT,CASSMGTGGGTEAFF
.,TRBJ2-7,TRBV2,TRBD1,TGTGCCAGCAGGGGGACAGGGGACGAGCAGTACTTC,CASRGTGDEQYF
.,TRBJ2-7,TRBV19,.,TGTGCCAGTAGTGAGGCTCCCCCCTCCTACGAGCAGTACTTC,CASSEAPPSYEQYF
.,TRBJ2-3,TRBV9,TRBD2,TGTGCCAGCAGCGCGTCTAGCGGGAGTGGTGATACGCAGTATTTT,CASSASSGSGDTQYF
few,TRBJ2-3,TRBV27,.,TGTGCCAGCGAGGGGGTGATCACAGATACGCAGTATTTT,CASEGVITDTQYF
.,TRBJ1-4,TRBV30,.,TGTGCCCCGGAGGGGAACCGGGACGCTGAAAAACTGTTTTTT,CAPEGNRDAEKLFF
.,TRBJ1-1,TRBV10-2,.,TGCGCCAGCAGTGAGTCTAGGGGCCGAACTGAAGCTTTCTTT,CASSESRGRTEAFF
few,TRBJ1-6,TRBV5-6,.,TGTGCCAGCAGCCAAGGACAGCAAAATTCACCCCTCCACTTT,CASSQGQQNSPLHF
.,TRBJ2-1,TRBV2,TRBD1,TGTGCCAGCAGATGGGACAGGGGGGCGTCCTACAATGAGCAGTTCTTC,CASRWDRGASYNEQFF
.,TRBJ1-4,TRBV30,TRBD1,TGTGCCTGGAGTGCAGGGGGCGGTGAAAAACTGTTTTTT,CAWSAGGGEKLFF
.,TRBJ2-1,TRBV28,.,TGTGCCAGCAGTTTATCGAGACTCCCCCGGTCTGAGCAGTTCTTC,CASSLSRLPRSEQFF
.,TRBJ2-7,TRBV7-3,TRBD1,TGTGCCAGCAGCTTAGACAGGGGCTACGAGCAGTACTTC,CASSLDRGYEQYF
.,TRBJ1-1,TRBV5-5,TRBD1,TGTGCCAGCAGCGTAGGACAGGGGGCGACTGAAGCTTTCTTT,CASSVGQGATEAFF
.,TRBJ1-1,TRBV5-8,.,TGTGCCAGGGGGGGGTTGGGTGACACTGAAGCTTTCTTT,CARGGLGDTEAFF
.,TRBJ1-1,TRBV7-3,.,TGTGCCAGCAGTACACAGGAGAACACTGAAGCTTTCTTT,CASSTQENTEAFF
few,TRBJ2-1,TRBV7-9,TRBD1,TGTGCCAGCAGCTCCCGGGACAGGGGTTTTAGGGGGACCTACAATGAGCAGTTCTTC,CASSSRDRGFRGTYNEQFF
.,TRBJ1-1,TRBV30,TRBD1,TGTGCCTGCACGACAGGGGGGCCCCTCTCTGAAGCTTTCTTT,CACTTGGPLSEAFF